This passage covers 2 T cell receptor beta chains from one sample sequenced in a study of T-cell reconstitution after alpha-beta-depleted transplantation in children. TCRbeta library preparation incorporated unique molecular identifiers. A single record per CDR3 protein comes from TCRdb applying MiXCR to the PCR reads. The sample holds under 250,000 distinct CDR3 sequences, about 24% seen once. Sample: PBMCs, mostly from graft donor cells, taken 360 days after TCRalphabeta/CD19-depleted stem cell transplant. These receptors all stem from a female patient between 2 and 15 years old who had a stem cell transplant for congenital amegakaryocytic thrombocytopenia, so the T cells may come from the graft donor.

Here the CDR3 reads CASSLSTIRGHQTQYF. CDR3 DNA: TGTGCCAGCAGTTTATCAACGATAAGGGGCCACCAGACCCAGTACTTC. The V gene is TRBV28, the J gene TRBJ2-5; tentative D call: TRBD1 (5 bases). This CDR3 has 16 amino acids. Deletions cut 1 base from V and 6 bases from J, with 18 bases between. Germline V gene data show CDR1 as MDHEN and CDR2 as SYDVKM.

This chain joins TRBV28 and TRBJ2-1; no reliable D call. Trimming cost V 3 bases and J 5 bases, with 14 bases left between them. This CDR3 comprises 15 residues. Germline-derived CDR1 and CDR2 are MDHEN and SYDVKM. CDR3 in DNA: TGTGCCAGCAGTTTGGTCCATGCCCTCAACAATGAGCAGTTCTTC. Amino acid sequence: CASSLVHALNNEQFF.